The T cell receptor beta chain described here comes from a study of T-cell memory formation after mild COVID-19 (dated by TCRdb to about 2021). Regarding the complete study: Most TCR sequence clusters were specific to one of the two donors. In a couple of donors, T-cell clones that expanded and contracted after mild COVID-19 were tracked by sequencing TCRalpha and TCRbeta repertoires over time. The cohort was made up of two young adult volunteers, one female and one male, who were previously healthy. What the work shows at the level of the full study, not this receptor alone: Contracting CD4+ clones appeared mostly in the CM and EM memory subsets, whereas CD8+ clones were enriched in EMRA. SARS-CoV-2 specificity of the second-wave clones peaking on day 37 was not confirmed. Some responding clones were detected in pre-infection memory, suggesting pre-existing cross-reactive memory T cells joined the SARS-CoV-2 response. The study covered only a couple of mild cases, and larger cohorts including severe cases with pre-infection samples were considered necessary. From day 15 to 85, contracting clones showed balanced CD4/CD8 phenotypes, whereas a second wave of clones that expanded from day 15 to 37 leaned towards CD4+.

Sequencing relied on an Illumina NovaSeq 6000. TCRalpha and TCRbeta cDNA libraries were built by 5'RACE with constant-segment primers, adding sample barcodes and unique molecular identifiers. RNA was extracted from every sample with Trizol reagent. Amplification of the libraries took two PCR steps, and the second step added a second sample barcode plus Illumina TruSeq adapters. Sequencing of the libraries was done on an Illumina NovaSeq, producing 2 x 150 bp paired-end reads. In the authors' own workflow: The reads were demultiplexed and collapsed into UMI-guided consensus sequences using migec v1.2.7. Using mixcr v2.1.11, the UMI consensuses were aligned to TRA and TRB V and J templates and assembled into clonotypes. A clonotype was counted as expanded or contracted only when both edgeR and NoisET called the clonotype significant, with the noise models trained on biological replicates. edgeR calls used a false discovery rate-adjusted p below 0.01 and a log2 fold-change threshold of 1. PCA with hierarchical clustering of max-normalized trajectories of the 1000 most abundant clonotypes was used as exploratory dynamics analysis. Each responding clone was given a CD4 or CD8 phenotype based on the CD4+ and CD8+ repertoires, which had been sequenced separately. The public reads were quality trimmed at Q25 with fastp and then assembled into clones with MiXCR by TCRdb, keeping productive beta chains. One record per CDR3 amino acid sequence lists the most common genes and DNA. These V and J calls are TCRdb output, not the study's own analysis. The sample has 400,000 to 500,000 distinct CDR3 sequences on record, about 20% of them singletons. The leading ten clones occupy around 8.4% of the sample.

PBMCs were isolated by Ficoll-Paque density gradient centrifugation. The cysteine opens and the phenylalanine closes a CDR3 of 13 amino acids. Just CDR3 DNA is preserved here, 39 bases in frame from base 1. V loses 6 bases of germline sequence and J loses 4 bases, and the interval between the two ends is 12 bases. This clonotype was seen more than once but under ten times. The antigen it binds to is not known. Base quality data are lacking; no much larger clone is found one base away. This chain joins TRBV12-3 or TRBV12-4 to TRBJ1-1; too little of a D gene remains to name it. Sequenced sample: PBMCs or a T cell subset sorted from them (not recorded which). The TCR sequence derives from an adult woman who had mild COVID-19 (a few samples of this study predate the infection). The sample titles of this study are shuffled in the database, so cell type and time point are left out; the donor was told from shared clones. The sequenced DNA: TGTGCCAGCAGCCGGACGTGGGGCACTGAAGCTTTCTTT. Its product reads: CASSRTWGTEAFF.